The 5 T cell receptor beta chains in this list originate from one sample, sequenced in a study of T-cell memory formation after mild COVID-19. TCRdb reprocessed the 5' RACE reads with MiXCR, giving one entry per CDR3 protein. The table lists about half a million distinct CDR3 sequences, 15% to 20% of them singletons, with about 12% in the top ten. Source material: PBMCs or a T cell subset sorted from them (not recorded which). The origin of the receptors is an adult woman who had mild COVID-19 (a few samples of this study predate the infection). Cell type and time point are not known.

This clonotype was detected ten times or more. The chain joins TRBV7-6 to TRBJ2-3; 13 bases are a match to TRBD2. Germline V gene lookup returns CDR1 SGHVS and CDR2 FNYEAQ. V lost 1 base, J lost 2 bases, and 6 bases stayed unmatched. The CDR3 contains 18 residues. CDR3 bases: TGTGCCAGCAGCTTAGTTGCGACTAGCGGGGGGAACACAGATACGCAGTATTTT. Protein product: CASSLVATSGGNTDTQYF.

V gene TRBV3-1 combines with J gene TRBJ1-1, with D unclear. V was clipped by 4 bases and J by 7 bases, with 10 bases between them. The CDR3 is made up of 12 amino acids. Germline-derived CDR1 and CDR2 are LGHDT and YNNKEL (reference sequence). In DNA, the CDR3 is TGTGCCAGCAGCCCCTTCGGGAATGAAGCTTTCTTT. Its protein product is CASSPFGNEAFF.

This chain connects TRBV12-3 or TRBV12-4 to TRBJ1-1, with D perhaps matching TRBD1 (6 bases). CDR3 length: 15 amino acids. Trimming removed 4 bases from V and 4 bases from J, with 16 bases in between. The CDR3 DNA is TGTGCCAGCAGTTCCCCTCGGGGGGCCCGCACTGAAGCTTTCTTT. Amino acids: CASSSPRGARTEAFF.

This clonotype has a count of ten or more. The chain couples TRBV20-1 to TRBJ1-1; a possible D gene is TRBD1 (6 bases). The germline CDR1 and CDR2 sequences are DFQATT and SNEGSKA (reference sequence). The CDR3 runs 15 residues. The V end lost 1 base, the J end lost 2 bases, and 14 bases lay between the germline ends. The CDR3 loop reads CSARGPGGRNTEAFF. The CDR3 DNA is TGCAGTGCTAGAGGCCCTGGGGGCCGCAACACTGAAGCTTTCTTT.

DNA for the CDR3: TGTGCCAGCAGCCCAATGGTTATAACAGGCGAGCAGTACTTC. Residues: CASSPMVITGEQYF. The chain couples TRBV4-2 to TRBJ2-7; weak D call: TRBD1 (5 bases). The CDR3 is 14 residues long. The V gene's germline CDR1 is LGHNA and CDR2 YNFKEQ. Deletions cut 4 bases from V and 6 bases from J, with 16 bases between.